The next 5 T cell receptor beta chains were all read from a single sample in a study of T cells after yellow fever vaccination. TCRdb re-called the 5' RACE reads with MiXCR, one entry per CDR3 protein. The sample shows hundreds of thousands of distinct CDR3 sequences, about 13% of them seen only once. Source: PBMCs, taken on the day of the yellow fever booster vaccination. These receptors were collected from a man younger than 45 who received the YFV17D yellow fever vaccine.

This clonotype was counted only a few times. This chain joins TRBV11-2 and TRBJ2-3; the match to TRBD2 covers 7 bases. Per the germline V gene, CDR1 is SGHAT and CDR2 is FQNNGV. This CDR3 spans 20 amino acids. The V segment lost 3 bases and the J segment 4 bases; nucleotides outside the gene matches: 22. CDR3 residues: CASSLVGAGRTNKRSDTQYF. CDR3 DNA: TGTGCCAGCAGCTTGGTTGGAGCGGGAAGGACAAACAAAAGGTCAGATACGCAGTATTTT. The entire variable domain, with the rest obtained from reference TRBV11-2 and TRBJ2-3, is as follows: EAGVAQSPRYKIIEKRQSVAFWCNPISGHATLYWYQQILGQGPKLLIQFQNNGVVDDSQLPKDRFSAERLKGVDSTLKIQPAKLEDSAVYLCASSLVGAGRTNKRSDTQYFGPGTRLTVL.

The sample holds a few counts of this clonotype. CDR3 coding DNA: TGCGCCAGCAGCCCTACACCACAGGGGGATTACGAGCAGTACTTC. As protein: CASSPTPQGDYEQYF. This sequence joins TRBV4-3 and TRBJ2-7; TRBD1 aligns across 8 bases. The CDR3 runs to 15 residues. From germline, CDR1 is LGHNA and CDR2 YSLEER. V lost 4 bases and J lost 4; bases outside the gene matches: 9.

This clonotype was observed a few times. The chain has TRBV10-3 and TRBJ1-2; D gene ambiguous. The V and J ends lost 2 bases and 2 bases respectively, with 6 bases between them. CDR3 length equals 13 residues. Germline V gene data show CDR1 as ENHRY and CDR2 as SYGVKD. The CDR3 loop is CAISEIENYGYTF. CDR3 coding DNA: TGTGCCATCAGTGAGATCGAGAACTATGGCTACACCTTC.

The V and J genes are TRBV6-1 and TRBJ2-3; 9 nucleotides align to TRBD2. CDR1 is MNHNS and CDR2 is SASEGT in the germline V gene. J gave up 12 bases and V 2 bases, and 9 bases lay outside the gene matches. The CDR3 has 14 amino acids. CDR3 sequence reads: CASSEPVPSGNQYF. DNA for the CDR3: TGTGCCAGCAGTGAACCCGTCCCTAGCGGGAATCAGTATTTT.

The rearrangement links TRBV20-1 to TRBJ2-2; D possibly corresponds to TRBD2 (6 bases). CDR3 length equals 16 residues. CDR1 is DFQATT, CDR2 SNEGSKA, per germline (reference sequence). Trimming removed 0 bases at V and 0 bases at J, with 11 bases between. This CDR3 is CSAREEGRPNTGELFF. In nucleotides, the CDR3 is TGCAGTGCTAGAGAGGAGGGCAGACCGAACACCGGGGAGCTGTTTTTT.